The T cell receptor beta chain described here comes from a study of CXCR3-negative and CXCR3-positive naive CD8 T cells. Via 5' RACE with UMI labels, TRB cDNA libraries were prepared. TCRdb processed the 5' RACE reads again and assigns one entry to each CDR3 protein, with no DNA. Recorded for this sample: about 98,000 distinct CDR3 sequences. CDR3 length equals 12 residues. The germline gives CDR1 MNHEY, CDR2 SVGAGI. A word on this clonotype: The target antigen is unknown.

Naivety in CD8+ T cells corresponded to a CD45RO-CCR7+CD27+CD95- phenotype. Study conclusions and caveats: Higher TRB CDR3 hydrophobicity marked CXCR3-positive naive cells relative to CXCR3-negative naive cells.

This sequence joins TRBV6-5 and TRBJ1-1. The receptor comes from a human donor in good health. Some clones in this sample may be carry-over from other donors' samples. The sequenced sample consisted of naive CXCR3+ CD8+ T cells from blood. Subset denoted: CD45RO-CCR7+CD27+CD95- naive CD8+ T cells expressing CXCR3 (TNR3+). The CDR3 spells CASSYSSGEAFF.